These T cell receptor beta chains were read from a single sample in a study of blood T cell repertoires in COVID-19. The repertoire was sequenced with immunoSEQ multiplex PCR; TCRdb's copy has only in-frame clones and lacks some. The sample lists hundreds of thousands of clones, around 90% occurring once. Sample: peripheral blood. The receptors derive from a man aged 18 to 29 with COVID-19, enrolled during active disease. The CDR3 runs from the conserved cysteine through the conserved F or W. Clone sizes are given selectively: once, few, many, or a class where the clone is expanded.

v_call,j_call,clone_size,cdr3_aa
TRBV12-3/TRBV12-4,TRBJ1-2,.,CASSNQGVYGYTF
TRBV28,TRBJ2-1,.,CASRSPNPGTGFYNEQFF
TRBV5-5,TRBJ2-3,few,CASGQGNTDTQYF
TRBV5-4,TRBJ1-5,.,CASSLGQGKLSSNQPQHF
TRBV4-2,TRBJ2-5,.,CASSQGLAGVRETQYF
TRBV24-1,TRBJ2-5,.,CATSDLDRPQETQYF
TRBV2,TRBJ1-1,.,CASSAERTGNTEAFF
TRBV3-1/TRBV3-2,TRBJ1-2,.,CASSHGGLNYGYTF
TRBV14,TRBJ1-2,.,CASRPSGTANYGYTF
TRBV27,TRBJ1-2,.,CASSRQGGVEGYTF
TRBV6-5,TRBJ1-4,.,CASSYGGSNEKLFF
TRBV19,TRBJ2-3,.,CASSETSGGAPHTQYF
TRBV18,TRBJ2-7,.,CASSPSGTSDRPYEQYF
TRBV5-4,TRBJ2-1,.,CASSLAGGNEQFF
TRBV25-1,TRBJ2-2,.,CASSGQTNTGELFF
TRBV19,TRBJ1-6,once,CASSGQNNSPLHF
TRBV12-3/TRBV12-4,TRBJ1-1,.,CASSLSGSTEAFF
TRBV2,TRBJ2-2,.,CASSGQGANTGELFF
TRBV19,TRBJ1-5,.,CASSPGLNQPQHF
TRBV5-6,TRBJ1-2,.,CASSPRGMSGYTF
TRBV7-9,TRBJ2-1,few,CASRAGLAGDNEQFF
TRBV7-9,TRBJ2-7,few,CASSPTDRVNEQYF
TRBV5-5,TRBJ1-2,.,CASSLGQANYGYTF
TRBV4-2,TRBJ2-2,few,CASSQVLRRVDTGELFF
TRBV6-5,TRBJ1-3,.,CASRRTSSGNTIYF
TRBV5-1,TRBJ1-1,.,CASSWDRVTSDEAFF
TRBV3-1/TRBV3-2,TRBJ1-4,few,CASSHNDRGNEKLFF
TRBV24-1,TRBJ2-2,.,CATSSGGGTTGELFF